Below are 6 T cell receptor beta chains sequenced from a single sample in a study of regulatory T cells in long-lasting Graves disease. Time point specified: newly diagnosed GD, antithyroid drugs for less than 3 months. RNA extracted from PBMCs served as the sequencing template. Building the TCR beta libraries relied on iRepertoire HTBI primers, and CDR3 regions underwent Arm-PCR. TCRdb redid the calling of the multiplex PCR reads with MiXCR, one entry per CDR3 protein. The sample shows 400,000 to 500,000 distinct CDR3 sequences, over 15% of them seen only once. These data were also reused for a study on T cells in Graves' hyperthyroidism and ophthalmopathy.

Sample: peripheral blood mononuclear cells (PBMCs), taken at new diagnosis, from a patient treated with antithyroid drugs. These receptors were collected from a woman aged 25-40 years with Graves disease.

This rearrangement joins TRBV7-9 to TRBJ2-7; the D is unclear. The V gene lost 2 bases and the J gene lost 2 bases, with 10 bases spanning the gap. The CDR3 covers 14 residues. The V gene's germline CDR1 is SEHNR and CDR2 FQNEAQ (reference sequence). This chain's CDR3 is CASSLQHGPYEQYF. Written as DNA, the CDR3 is TGTGCCAGCAGCTTACAGCACGGCCCCTACGAGCAGTACTTC. Full variable domain (outside the CDR3, taken from reference TRBV7-9 and TRBJ2-7): DTGVSQNPRHKITKRGQNVTFRCDPISEHNRLYWYRQTLGQGPEFLTYFQNEAQLEKSRLLSDRFSAERPKGSFSTLEIQRTEQGDSAMYLCASSLQHGPYEQYFGPGTRLTVT.

This clonotype was seen repeatedly, ten times or more. The rearrangement joins TRBV30 to TRBJ2-1, with 15 bases that match TRBD2. V gave up 1 base and J gave up 4 bases; unmatched junction bases: 8. Germline CDR1 reads GTSNPN; CDR2 reads SVGIG (reference sequence). The CDR3 is 18 residues long. Written as DNA, the CDR3 is TGTGCCTGGAGTGACATATGGACTAGCGGGAGGGGTTACAATGAGCAGTTCTTC. Protein: CAWSDIWTSGRGYNEQFF.

In this sample, this clonotype turned up a few times. The chain links TRBV27 to TRBJ1-4; TRBD1 is a possible D gene (5 bases). This CDR3 spans 12 amino acids. The V gene's germline CDR1 is MNHEY and CDR2 SMNVEV (reference sequence). The V and J ends lost 8 bases and 8 bases respectively, with 12 bases between them. The CDR3 sequence: CASRQGREKLFF. As DNA, the CDR3 is TGTGCCAGCCGGCAGGGAAGAGAAAAACTGTTTTTT.

This clonotype was observed many times. The chain carries TRBV5-1 and TRBJ2-7, with 13 bases that match TRBD2. This CDR3 is 15 amino acids long. The germline V gene encodes CDR1 SGHRS and CDR2 YFSETQ. The V segment lost 3 bases and the J segment 5 bases; nucleotides outside the gene matches: 5. Here the CDR3 reads CASSYGLAGEHEQYF. The DNA for the CDR3 is TGCGCCAGCAGCTATGGACTAGCGGGAGAGCACGAGCAGTACTTC.

This clonotype was counted only a few times. The CDR3 DNA reads TGTGCCAGCAGTCTAGAGTGGCTTTTGCCGGGCTGCAATGAGCAGTTCTTC. Residues: CASSLEWLLPGCNEQFF. This chain connects TRBV11-2 to TRBJ2-1; D remains unclear. Trimming took 6 bases from V and 6 from J, leaving 24 bases between them. The CDR3 has 17 amino acids. The germline gives CDR1 SGHAT, CDR2 FQNNGV.

There are many counts of this clonotype. The V gene is TRBV6-2 or TRBV6-3, the J gene TRBJ1-3, with D perhaps matching TRBD1 (5 bases). The CDR3 totals 14 residues. Germline V gene sequence: CDR1 MNHEY, CDR2 SVGEGT. The germline V and J ends were trimmed by 4 bases and 4 bases, with 11 bases remaining between them. Written as DNA, the CDR3 is TGTGCCAGCAGTTCGGGGACGCCCGGAAACACCATATATTTT. Protein sequence: CASSSGTPGNTIYF.